The present T cell receptor beta chain was sequenced within a study of T cells expressing NK-cell markers. Study as a whole: It was sorted CD3+CD56+NKG2C+, CD3+CD56+NKG2C- and CD3+CD56-NKG2C+ T cells that supplied the TCR beta repertoires. Study results and limitations: Whether the expanded NKG2C+ T cell clones recognized HCMV remained unclear. Each of several donors carried dominant NKG2C+ clonotypes accounting for about 1.0-7.5% of CD8+ T cells.

There are 15 residues in the CDR3. A note on this clonotype: Its target is unknown.

Each CDR3 protein gets one entry in TCRdb, which reprocessed the 5' RACE reads and gives no DNA. This table lists 400,000 or so distinct CDR3 sequences. The specimen was blood T cells: a sorted CD56 or NKG2C T cell subset, CD4+ or CD8+ T cells, or bulk PBMC T cells (not recorded which). This chain joins TRBV12-3 or TRBV12-4 and TRBJ2-1; the TCRdb D gene call, TRBD2, has no DNA to confirm it. The TCR was taken from a woman aged 50 to 60 in good health. The CDR3 protein is CASTSSGTSNREQFF.